This TCR beta chain came from a study of cytomegalovirus exposure and HLA in healthy donors. Germline CDR1 and CDR2: SGHRS and YFSETQ. The V and J ends lost 6 bases and 2 bases respectively, with 17 bases between them. This CDR3 contains 16 residues. On this clone itself: Its cognate antigen is unknown.

Both 60 Vbeta primers and 13 Jbeta primers went into the PCR. Assay used: immunoSEQ multiplex PCR; TCRdb lists only in-frame clones, some missing. The data hold 130,000 or so clones, with roughly 70% observed a single time. General study results and limits: In a later analysis, a missense DCLRE1C variant was linked to TCR beta V- and J-gene trimming. Owing to their indistinguishability, certain V segments, notably TRBV6-2 and TRBV6-3, were excluded.

The TCR was taken from a man in his forties in good health and CMV-seropositive. The specimen sequenced was PBMCs. The chain has TRBV5-1 and TRBJ2-2, with D tentatively TRBD2 (6 bases). The CDR3 sequence: CASTPERLGNTGELFF. The CDR3, as DNA: TGCGCCAGCACCCCCGAGAGACTAGGAAACACCGGGGAGCTGTTTTTT.